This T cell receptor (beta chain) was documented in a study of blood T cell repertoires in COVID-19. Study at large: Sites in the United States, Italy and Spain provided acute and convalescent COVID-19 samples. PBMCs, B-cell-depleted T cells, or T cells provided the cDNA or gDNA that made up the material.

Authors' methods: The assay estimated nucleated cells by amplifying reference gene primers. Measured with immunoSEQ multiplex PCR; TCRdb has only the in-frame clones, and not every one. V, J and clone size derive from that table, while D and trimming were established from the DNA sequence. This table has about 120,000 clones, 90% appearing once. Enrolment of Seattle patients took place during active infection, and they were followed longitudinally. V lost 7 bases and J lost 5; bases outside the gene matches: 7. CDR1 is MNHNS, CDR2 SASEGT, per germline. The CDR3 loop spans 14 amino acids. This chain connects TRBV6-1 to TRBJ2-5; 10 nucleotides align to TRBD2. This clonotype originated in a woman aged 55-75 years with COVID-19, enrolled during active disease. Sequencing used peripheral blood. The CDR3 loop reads CASTKRGGRETQYF. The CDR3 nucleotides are TGTGCCAGCACTAAGCGGGGGGGCCGGGAGACCCAGTACTTC.